Listed below are T cell receptor beta chains from one sample, sequenced in a study of siplizumab effects on memory and regulatory T cells. Produced via immunoSEQ multiplex PCR; TCRdb's table is partial and in-frame only. The sample has tens of thousands of clones; 94% are singletons. What was sequenced was non-Treg CD4+ T cells sorted from blood. The receptors were sampled from a human donor in good health. CDR3s include the opening cysteine and the closing phenylalanine or tryptophan. Each record gives: V gene, clone size, J gene, CDR3 protein. Size is omitted from some rows. Given values are once, few, many or a class for expanded clones.

TRBV6-1	NA	TRBJ1-2	CASSGTGVGYTF
TRBV7-2	NA	TRBJ2-1	CASSWAGANEQFF
TRBV6-1	once	TRBJ1-6	CASSEALSSYNSPLHF
TRBV5-1	NA	TRBJ2-3	CASSADRLALTSTDTQYF
TRBV10-3	NA	TRBJ2-1	CAISAPGQGFNEQFF
TRBV5-6	NA	TRBJ2-3	CASSLATSGFADTQYF
TRBV10-3	once	TRBJ2-7	CAISPTGGGSYF
TRBV7-9	few	TRBJ1-2	CASSLGVELHTF
TRBV6-6	NA	TRBJ2-1	CASSPYNEQFF
TRBV7-3	NA	TRBJ2-3	CASSSGVRPTDTQYF
TRBV29-1	NA	TRBJ1-5	CSVEADRGQPQHF
TRBV6-5	NA	TRBJ1-1	CASRPPRGENTEAFF
TRBV19	NA	TRBJ2-7	CASRAQGGYSYEQYF
TRBV6-1	NA	TRBJ1-1	CASNRQGWTEAFF
TRBV6-1	NA	TRBJ1-5	CASSVDGNQPQHF
TRBV27	NA	TRBJ1-3	CASSPQGRSGNTIYF
TRBV4-2	NA	TRBJ2-3	CASSQVINPTADTQYF
TRBV27	NA	TRBJ1-5	CASREDRGSNQPQHF
TRBV2	NA	TRBJ1-2	CASSLVTGYGYTF
TRBV7-3	NA	TRBJ1-1	CASTDPKDTEAFF
TRBV6-5	few	TRBJ2-7	CASSSWGPGENEQYF
TRBV28	NA	TRBJ1-5	CASSLLGTGARQPQHF
TRBV6-1	once	TRBJ1-1	CASRMTGNTEAFF
TRBV2	NA	TRBJ2-7	CASTGQGRNEQYF
TRBV5-1	NA	TRBJ2-7	CASALVGPPYEQYF
TRBV30	NA	TRBJ1-5	CAWSVDSNQPQHF
TRBV10-2	NA	TRBJ2-2	CASRDYANTGELFF
TRBV7-8	NA	TRBJ2-7	CASGRRTGGYEQYF
TRBV2	NA	TRBJ2-2	CASKGERTNTGELFF
TRBV15	NA	TRBJ1-2	CATSRDRLGTYGYTF
TRBV2	NA	TRBJ2-7	CASTVQGEEYEQYF
TRBV6-1	NA	TRBJ2-1	CASSEARVIGQFF
TRBV6-6	NA	TRBJ1-2	CASSRRQSYVGYTF
TRBV10-3	NA	TRBJ2-7	CAIHSGPEREQYF
TRBV14	NA	TRBJ2-7	CASSQPGPGLAGGNEQYF
TRBV4-2	NA	TRBJ1-4	CASSQDRGTNEKLFF
TRBV5-1	NA	TRBJ2-5	CASSSLGTYQETQYF
TRBV9	few	TRBJ2-2	CASSGTALITGELFF
TRBV25-1	NA	TRBJ2-3	CASIPAGSPDTQYF
TRBV9	once	TRBJ1-2	CASSPPHGQGRDYGYTF
TRBV13	NA	TRBJ2-2	CASSPGLAGGELFF
TRBV14	NA	TRBJ2-3	CASSSGGDTQYF
TRBV7-3	NA	TRBJ2-5	CASSLMGTVQETQYF
TRBV6-6	NA	TRBJ2-5	CASSYGTGETQYF
TRBV30	NA	TRBJ2-1	CAWSRPGLAGGGGEQFF
TRBV4-2	NA	TRBJ1-2	CASSQGGQGGDGYTF
TRBV5-4	NA	TRBJ1-5	CASSLERDQPQHF
TRBV5-6	NA	TRBJ1-2	CASSLVGRNYGYTF
TRBV19	NA	TRBJ1-2	CASTRTGANYGYTF
TRBV5-4	NA	TRBJ2-3	CASSFSSGSSDTQYF
TRBV18	NA	TRBJ2-7	CASSPWDNSYEQYF
TRBV4-1	NA	TRBJ2-1	CASSQDSSVGYNEQFF